Reported below is one TCR beta chain. Germline CDR1 is SGDLS and CDR2 is YYNGEE. The CDR3 consists of 16 residues. V gave up 3 bases and J gave up 1 base, with 16 bases separating them. The data derive from a study of blood T cell repertoires in COVID-19. Authors' methods: Amplified reference gene primers provided the basis for estimating nucleated cell counts. This table comes from immunoSEQ multiplex PCR, and its TCRdb copy is limited to in-frame clones, with some not included. The DNA gave D and trimming, while V, J and clone size come from that table. The sample includes fewer than 250,000 clones, roughly 86% of them seen just once.

The chain joins TRBV9 to TRBJ2-5, with D perhaps matching TRBD1 (6 bases). The sequence was obtained from a man in his 60s with acute or convalescent COVID-19. Sequencing was performed on peripheral blood. The CDR3 region is CASSGMTGAAQETQYF. CDR3 in DNA: TGTGCCAGCAGCGGAATGACAGGAGCCGCCCAAGAGACCCAGTACTTC.